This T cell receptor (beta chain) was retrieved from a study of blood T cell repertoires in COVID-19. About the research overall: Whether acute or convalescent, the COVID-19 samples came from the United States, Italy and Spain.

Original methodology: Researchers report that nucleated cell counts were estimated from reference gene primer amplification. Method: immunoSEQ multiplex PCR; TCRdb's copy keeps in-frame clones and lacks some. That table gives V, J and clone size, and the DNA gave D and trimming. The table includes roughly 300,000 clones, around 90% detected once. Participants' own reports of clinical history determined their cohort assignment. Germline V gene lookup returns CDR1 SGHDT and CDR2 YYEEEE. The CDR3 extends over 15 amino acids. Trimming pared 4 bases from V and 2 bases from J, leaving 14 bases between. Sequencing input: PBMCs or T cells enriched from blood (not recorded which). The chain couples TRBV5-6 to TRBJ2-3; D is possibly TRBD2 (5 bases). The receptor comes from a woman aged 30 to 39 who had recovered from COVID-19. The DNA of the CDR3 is TGTGCCAGCAGCGCGGGCCCTGCGACCACAGATACGCAGTATTTT. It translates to CASSAGPATTDTQYF. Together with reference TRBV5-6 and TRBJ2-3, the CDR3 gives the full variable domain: DAGVTQSPTHLIKTRGQQVTLRCSPKSGHDTVSWYQQALGQGPQFIFQYYEEEERQRGNFPDRFSGHQFPNYSSELNVNALLLGDSALYLCASSAGPATTDTQYFGPGTRLTVL.